The 21 T cell receptor beta chains below all came from one sample that was sequenced in a study of beta chain features in type 1 diabetes. Expressed TCRB transcripts were sequenced, since all the RNA that had been isolated was reverse transcribed. The repertoire was sequenced with immunoSEQ multiplex PCR; TCRdb's copy has only in-frame clones and lacks some. The sample yields approximately 600,000 clones, roughly 12% seen once. Overall study results and limits: When Type 1 diabetes patients were examined, their TCRB CDR3s proved moderately but significantly shorter in all four CD4+ subsets.

No cognate antigen is known for these TCRs. The specimen was naive CD4+ T cells from blood. All receptors come from a young man with type 1 diabetes.

The chain's CDR3 is CASSRMASGEYNEQFF. In nucleotides, the CDR3 is TGTGCCAGCAGCCGGATGGCTAGCGGGGAATACAATGAGCAGTTCTTC. The rearrangement links TRBV4-2 to TRBJ2-1; 9 bases line up with TRBD2. Germline trimming cut 4 bases from V and 4 bases from J; bases unmatched to any gene: 8. Germline V CDR1 and CDR2: LGHNA, YNFKEQ. The CDR3 runs 16 residues.

Here the CDR3 reads CASSLATGEVSDTGELFF. The CDR3 bases are TGTGCCAGCAGCTTAGCGACAGGGGAGGTTTCGGACACCGGGGAGCTGTTTTTT. The V call is TRBV11-1, the J call TRBJ2-2; TRBD1 agrees at 8 bases. Trimming took 0 bases from V and 3 from J; bases not matched to a gene: 9. Germline V gene sequence: CDR1 SGHAT, CDR2 FQDESV (reference sequence). The CDR3 has 18 amino acids.

This clone was counted only a few times. The gene calls are TRBV7-8 and TRBJ1-4; 7 bases are shared with TRBD1. Trimming at V came to 3 bases and at J to 0 bases, leaving 22 bases not matched to a gene. The CDR3 is 22 residues long. Germline V gene lookup returns CDR1 SGHVS and CDR2 FQNEAQ. CDR3 sequence (DNA): TGTGCCAGCAGCTTTGATCTCACAACAGGGGCCCGCTCCCCTTCAACTAATGAAAAACTGTTTTTT. Encoded protein: CASSFDLTTGARSPSTNEKLFF.

The rearrangement uses TRBV2 and TRBJ1-1; no reliable D call. The CDR3 totals 14 residues. V was clipped by 4 bases and J by 3 bases, with 12 bases between them. Per the germline V gene, CDR1 is SNHLY and CDR2 is FYNNEI. DNA of the CDR3: TGTGCCAGCAGTGCCCGGGCTTCTGACACTGAAGCTTTCTTT. Translation: CASSARASDTEAFF.

This clone was detected only a few times. The genes are TRBV30 and TRBJ2-3, with D perhaps given as TRBD1 or TRBD2 (5 bases each). CDR1 is GTSNPN, CDR2 SVGIG, per germline (reference sequence). CDR3 length: 13 amino acids. Trimming removed 5 bases from V and 1 base from J, with 10 bases in between. CDR3 loop: CAWERGGTDTQYF. CDR3 DNA: TGTGCCTGGGAGAGGGGAGGCACAGATACGCAGTATTTT. Complete variable domain (other parts from reference TRBV30 and TRBJ2-3): SQTIHQWPATLVQPVGSPLSLECTVEGTSNPNLYWYRQAAGRGLQLLFYSVGIGQISSEVPQNLSASRPQDRQFILSSKKLLLSDSGFYLCAWERGGTDTQYFGPGTRLTVL.

This clone appeared a few times. This rearrangement joins TRBV9 to TRBJ1-5; D is possibly TRBD1 (5 bases). The CDR3 extends over 16 amino acids. V dropped 0 bases and J dropped 6 bases, with 16 bases sitting between them. Germline V lookup: CDR1 SGDLS, CDR2 YYNGEE. This CDR3 is CASSVDAREVSQPQHF. The CDR3 nucleotides are TGTGCCAGCAGCGTAGATGCCAGGGAAGTGAGTCAGCCCCAGCATTTT.

The table lists this clone with a few counts. The chain recombines TRBV18 with TRBJ1-3; no clear D gene. Trimming removed 3 bases from V and 0 bases from J, with 12 bases in between. This CDR3 spans 16 amino acids. CDR1 and CDR2 (germline): KGHSH, LQKENI. The DNA for the CDR3 is TGTGCCAGCTCACCCCAGGACGGGAACTCTGGAAACACCATATATTTT. It encodes CASSPQDGNSGNTIYF.

A remark on this clone: This CDR3 is also generated by other DNA sequences in the sample. The rearrangement links TRBV5-1 to TRBJ2-5, with 8 bases lining up with TRBD1. Germline V lookup: CDR1 SGHRS, CDR2 YFSETQ. This CDR3 is 15 amino acids long. Unmatched junction bases numbered 1, after V lost 0 bases and J lost 0 bases. This chain's CDR3 is CASSLGQGYQETQYF. CDR3 coding DNA: TGCGCCAGCAGCTTGGGACAGGGGTACCAAGAGACCCAGTACTTC.

This clone has a handful of counts. The CDR3 loop reads CSATDTSQHF. CDR3 coding DNA: TGCAGTGCAACCGACACCTCCCAGCATTTT. The chain recombines TRBV20-1 with TRBJ1-5; D gene unclear. This CDR3 region has 10 residues. Deletions cut 6 bases from V and 11 bases from J, with 11 bases between. The V gene's germline CDR1 is DFQATT and CDR2 SNEGSKA (reference sequence).

In this sample, this clone turned up a few times. For the CDR3, the DNA is TGTGCCAGCTCATCCCGAACGGCGGAAAATGAAAAACTGTTTTTT. Translated, it gives CASSSRTAENEKLFF. The chain carries TRBV18 and TRBJ1-4; D is undetermined. CDR3 length equals 15 residues. Germline CDR1 is KGHSH and CDR2 is LQKENI. Between the trimmed V and J ends, which lost 5 bases and 5 bases, there was a span of 15 bases.

This clone was recorded only once. CDR3 in amino acids: CASSLNAGIDGTEAFF. DNA of the CDR3: TGCGCCAGCAGCTTGAATGCAGGGATTGACGGGACTGAAGCTTTCTTT. The V call is TRBV5-1, the J call TRBJ1-1; tentative D call: TRBD1 (5 bases). CDR1 and CDR2 from the germline V gene are SGHRS and YFSETQ. V lost 1 base and J lost 5, with 18 bases in between. The CDR3 sequence is 16 residues long. Filled out from reference TRBV5-1 and TRBJ1-1, the complete variable domain reads KAGVTQTPRYLIKTRGQQVTLSCSPISGHRSVSWYQQTPGQGLQFLFEYFSETQRNKGNFPGRFSGRQFSNSRSEMNVSTLELGDSALYLCASSLNAGIDGTEAFFGQGTRLTVV.

V gene TRBV27 combines with J gene TRBJ1-3; D is perhaps TRBD1 (5 bases). Germline CDR1 and CDR2: MNHEY and SMNVEV (reference sequence). The CDR3 totals 17 residues. V was trimmed by 6 bases and J by 0 bases, leaving 18 bases between them. Here the CDR3 reads CASSPVGRYLSGNTIYF. DNA of the CDR3: TGTGCCAGCAGCCCGGTGGGACGGTATCTCTCTGGAAACACCATATATTTT.

The chain is built from TRBV7-9 and TRBJ2-2; unclear D gene. V dropped 6 bases and J dropped 5 bases, with 10 bases sitting between them. The CDR3 totals 13 residues. In germline, CDR1 is SEHNR, CDR2 FQNEAQ (reference sequence). Written as DNA, the CDR3 is TGTGCCAGCAGGAAAAGTAGAACCGGGGAGCTGTTTTTT. Translation gives CASRKSRTGELFF.

This clone was counted between two and nine times. CDR3 protein: CASSYGTGGLDYGYTF. In DNA, the CDR3 is TGTGCCAGCAGTTACGGGACAGGGGGCCTGGACTATGGCTACACCTTC. The gene calls are TRBV6-5 and TRBJ1-2; TRBD1 matches 12 bases. The CDR3 consists of 16 residues. V gave up 2 bases and J gave up 3 bases; unmatched junction bases: 4. Germline V gene sequence: CDR1 MNHEY, CDR2 SVGAGI.

The chain links TRBV30 to TRBJ1-5; D gene unclear. The germline V gene has CDR1 GTSNPN and CDR2 SVGIG (reference sequence). This CDR3 contains 13 residues. The V end was cut by 0 bases, the J end by 5 bases, with 8 bases between. The CDR3 protein is CAWSVSGYQPQHF. As DNA, the CDR3 is TGTGCCTGGAGTGTAAGCGGGTATCAGCCCCAGCATTTT.

The chain has TRBV28 and TRBJ2-5; 12 nucleotides align to TRBD2. Germline V gene lookup returns CDR1 MDHEN and CDR2 SYDVKM. The CDR3 has 16 residues. V lost 6 bases, J lost 2 bases, and 7 bases stayed unmatched. The DNA of the CDR3 is TGTGCCAGCAGGGAATCAGGGACTAGCGGGCAAGAGACCCAGTACTTC. This sequence encodes CASRESGTSGQETQYF.

This clone showed up just a few times. The rearrangement links TRBV7-2 to TRBJ1-4; TRBD1 is a possible D gene (6 bases). CDR1 and CDR2 (germline): SGHTA, FQGNSA. CDR3 length equals 13 residues. V was cut by 5 bases and J by 8 bases, with 12 bases left in between. In DNA form, the CDR3 reads TGTGCCAGCAGCGCCGGACAGTACGAAAAACTGTTTTTT. This gives the protein CASSAGQYEKLFF. The whole variable domain, remainder taken from reference TRBV7-2 and TRBJ1-4, is GAGVSQSPSNKVTEKGKDVELRCDPISGHTALYWYRQSLGQGLEFLIYFQGNSAPDKSGLPSDRFSAERTGGSVSTLTIQRTQQEDSAVYLCASSAGQYEKLFFGSGTQLSVL.

This clone was seen a handful of times. The genes are TRBV25-1 and TRBJ2-7; D not resolved. CDR3 length: 11 amino acids. Trimming removed 4 bases from V and 3 bases from J, with 4 bases in between. Looked up from germline, CDR1 is MGHDK and CDR2 is SYGVNS. CDR3: CASSANYEQYF. DNA of the CDR3: TGTGCCAGCAGTGCCAACTACGAGCAGTACTTC.

This rearrangement joins TRBV6-6 to TRBJ2-5; no clear D. CDR1 is MNHNY and CDR2 is SVGAGI in the germline V gene (reference sequence). The V end was cut by 6 bases, the J end by 4 bases, with 15 bases between. This CDR3 has 14 amino acids. The CDR3 loop reads CASSLPHGGETQYF. Here the CDR3 DNA reads TGTGCCAGCAGCTTACCTCATGGCGGAGAGACCCAGTACTTC.

The chain combines TRBV9 with TRBJ1-2, with TRBD1 matching over 7 bases. Germline-derived CDR1 and CDR2 are SGDLS and YYNGEE. Unmatched junction bases numbered 6, after V lost 4 bases and J lost 3 bases. CDR3 length: 14 amino acids. CDR3 sequence: CASSSSTGDYGYTF. The CDR3 region has the DNA TGTGCCAGCAGCAGCTCTACAGGGGACTATGGCTACACCTTC.

This clone showed up just a few times. The genes are TRBV7-2 and TRBJ1-5, with D tentatively TRBD1 (5 bases). CDR1 SGHTA and CDR2 FQGNSA come from the germline V gene. The V and J ends lost 1 base and 1 base respectively, with 11 bases between them. CDR3 length equals 16 residues. The CDR3 bases are TGTGCCAGCAGCTTAGTCGGGCCAGGGAGCAATCAGCCCCAGCATTTT. Residues: CASSLVGPGSNQPQHF.